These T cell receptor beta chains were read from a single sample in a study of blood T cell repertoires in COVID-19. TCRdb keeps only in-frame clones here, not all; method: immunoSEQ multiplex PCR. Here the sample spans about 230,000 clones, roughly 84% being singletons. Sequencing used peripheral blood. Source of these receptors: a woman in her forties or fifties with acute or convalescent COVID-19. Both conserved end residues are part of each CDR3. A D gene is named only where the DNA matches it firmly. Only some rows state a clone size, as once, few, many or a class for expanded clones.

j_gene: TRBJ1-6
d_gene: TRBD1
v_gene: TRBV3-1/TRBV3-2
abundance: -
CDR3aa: CASSLFPVWDRGEDSPLHF
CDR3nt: TGTGCCAGCAGCCTATTCCCCGTCTGGGACAGGGGGGAGGATTCACCCCTCCACTTT

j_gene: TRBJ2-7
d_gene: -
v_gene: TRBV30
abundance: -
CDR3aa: CAWSVGHTYEQYF
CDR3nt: TGTGCCTGGAGTGTAGGACATACCTACGAGCAGTACTTC

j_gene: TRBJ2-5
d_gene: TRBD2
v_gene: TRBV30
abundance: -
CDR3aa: CAWSVHAGGQETQYF
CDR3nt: TGTGCCTGGAGTGTACATGCGGGAGGCCAAGAGACCCAGTACTTC

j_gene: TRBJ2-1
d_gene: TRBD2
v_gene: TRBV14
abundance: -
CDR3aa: CASSQGAGSNEQFF
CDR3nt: TGTGCCAGCAGCCAAGGAGCGGGGTCCAATGAGCAGTTCTTC

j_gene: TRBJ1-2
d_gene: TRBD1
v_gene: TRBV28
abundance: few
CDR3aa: CASSLIGGMQGANGYTF
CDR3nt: TGTGCCAGCAGTTTGATTGGGGGAATGCAGGGGGCGAATGGCTACACCTTC

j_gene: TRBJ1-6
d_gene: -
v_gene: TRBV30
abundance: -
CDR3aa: CACRATGRGSPLHF
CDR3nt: TGTGCCTGTCGCGCTACAGGGCGCGGGTCACCCCTCCACTTT

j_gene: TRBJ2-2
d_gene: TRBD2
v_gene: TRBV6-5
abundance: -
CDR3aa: CASSRTSGNTGELFF
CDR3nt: TGTGCCAGCAGTCGGACTAGCGGTAACACCGGGGAGCTGTTTTTT

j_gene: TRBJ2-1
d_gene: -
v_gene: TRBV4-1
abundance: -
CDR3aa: CASSQSNLGLTTNEQFF
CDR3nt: TGCGCCAGCAGCCAGTCGAATCTAGGACTAACTACAAATGAGCAGTTCTTC

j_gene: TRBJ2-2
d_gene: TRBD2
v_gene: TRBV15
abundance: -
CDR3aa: CATSRDLAVNTGELFF
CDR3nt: TGTGCCACCAGCAGAGATCTAGCGGTTAACACCGGGGAGCTGTTTTTT

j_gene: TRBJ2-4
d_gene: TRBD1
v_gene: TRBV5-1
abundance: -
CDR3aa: CASRSGQGGVVGFRF
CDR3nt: TGCGCCAGCAGGTCAGGACAGGGGGGCGTGGTGGGTTTTCGATTC

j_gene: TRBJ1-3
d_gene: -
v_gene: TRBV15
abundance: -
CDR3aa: CATSRDPGQGNTIYF
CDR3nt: TGTGCCACCAGCAGAGATCCCGGACAGGGAAACACCATATATTTT

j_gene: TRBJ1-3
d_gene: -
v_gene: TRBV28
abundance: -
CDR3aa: CASSEGDRNTIYF
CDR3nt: TGTGCCAGCAGTGAGGGGGATAGAAACACCATATATTTT

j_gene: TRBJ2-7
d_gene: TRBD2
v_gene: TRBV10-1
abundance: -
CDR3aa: CASSELGSGRVEQYF
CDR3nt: TGCGCCAGCAGTGAGCTTGGTAGCGGGAGGGTCGAGCAGTACTTC

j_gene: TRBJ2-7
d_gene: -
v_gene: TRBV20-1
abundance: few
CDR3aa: CSAIRGSEQYF
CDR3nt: TGCAGTGCTATTCGAGGCAGCGAGCAGTACTTC

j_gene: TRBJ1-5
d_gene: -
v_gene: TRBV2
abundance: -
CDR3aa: CASSLQGQGNQPQHF
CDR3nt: TGTGCCAGCAGTCTGCAGGGGCAGGGCAATCAGCCCCAGCATTTT

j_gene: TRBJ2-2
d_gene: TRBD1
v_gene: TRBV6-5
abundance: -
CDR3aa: CASSRDRDDGGELFF
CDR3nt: TGTGCCAGCAGTCGGGACAGGGACGATGGCGGGGAGCTGTTTTTT

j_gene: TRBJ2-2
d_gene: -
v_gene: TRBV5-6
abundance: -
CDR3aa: CASSEGQTNTGELFF
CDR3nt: TGTGCCAGCAGCGAGGGACAAACGAACACCGGGGAGCTGTTTTTT

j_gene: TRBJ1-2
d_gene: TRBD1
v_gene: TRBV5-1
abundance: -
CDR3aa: CASRLDGQGALDGYTF
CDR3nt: TGCGCCAGCAGGCTCGACGGACAGGGGGCGCTGGATGGCTACACCTTC

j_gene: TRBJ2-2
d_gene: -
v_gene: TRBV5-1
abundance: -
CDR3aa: CASSLDGGIGTGELFF
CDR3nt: TGCGCCAGCAGCTTGGATGGAGGGATTGGCACCGGGGAGCTGTTTTTT

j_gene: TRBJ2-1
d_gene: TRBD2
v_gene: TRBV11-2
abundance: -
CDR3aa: CASSPSIGGSYNEQFF
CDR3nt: TGTGCCAGCAGCCCAAGTATCGGGGGGTCTTACAATGAGCAGTTCTTC

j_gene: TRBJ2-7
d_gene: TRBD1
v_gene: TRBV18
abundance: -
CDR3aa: CASSPVRQGADEQYF
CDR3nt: TGTGCCAGCTCACCAGTGAGACAGGGGGCGGATGAGCAGTACTTC

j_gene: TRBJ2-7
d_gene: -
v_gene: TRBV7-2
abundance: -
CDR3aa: CASSPPRYPYEQYF
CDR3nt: TGTGCCAGCAGCCCTCCTCGGTACCCCTACGAGCAGTACTTC

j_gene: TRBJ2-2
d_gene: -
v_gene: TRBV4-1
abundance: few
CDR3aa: CASSQESSLVLAGELFF
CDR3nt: TGCGCCAGCAGCCAAGAGAGTTCCCTAGTTCTGGCCGGGGAGCTGTTTTTT

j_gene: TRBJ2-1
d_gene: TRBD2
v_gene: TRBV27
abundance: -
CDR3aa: CASRGGGYMEFF
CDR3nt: TGTGCCAGCAGGGGGGGAGGGTATATGGAGTTCTTC

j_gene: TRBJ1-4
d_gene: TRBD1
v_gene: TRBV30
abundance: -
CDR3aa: CAWSVTLTGTPEKLFF
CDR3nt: TGTGCCTGGAGTGTAACCCTGACAGGGACTCCGGAAAAACTGTTTTTT

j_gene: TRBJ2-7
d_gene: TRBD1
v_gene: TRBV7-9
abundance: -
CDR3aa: CASTRLGTGSYEQYF
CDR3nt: TGTGCCAGCACTAGACTGGGGACAGGATCCTACGAGCAGTACTTC

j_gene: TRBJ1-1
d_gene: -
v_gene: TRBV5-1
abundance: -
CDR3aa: CASSSTANTEAFF
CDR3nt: TGCGCCAGCAGCTCGACAGCGAACACTGAAGCTTTCTTT

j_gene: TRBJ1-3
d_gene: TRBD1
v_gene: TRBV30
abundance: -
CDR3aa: CAWNTWDRAGNTIYF
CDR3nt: TGTGCCTGGAATACCTGGGACAGGGCTGGAAACACCATATATTTT

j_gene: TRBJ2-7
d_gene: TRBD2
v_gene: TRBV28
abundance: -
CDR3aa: CASRGGGDQNYEQYF
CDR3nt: TGTGCCAGCAGGGGCGGGGGGGACCAAAACTACGAGCAGTACTTC

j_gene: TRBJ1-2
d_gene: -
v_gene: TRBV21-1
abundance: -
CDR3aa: CASSRGGNNYGYTF
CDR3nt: TGTGCCAGCAGCCGAGGGGGTAACAACTATGGCTACACCTTC

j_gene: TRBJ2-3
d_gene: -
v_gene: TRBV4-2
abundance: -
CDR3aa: CASSQVRGDGTDTQYF
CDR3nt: TGTGCCAGCAGCCAAGTCAGGGGAGACGGCACAGATACGCAGTATTTT

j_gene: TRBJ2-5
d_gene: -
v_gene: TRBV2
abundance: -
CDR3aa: CASSRETQYF
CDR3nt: TGTGCCAGCAGTCGGGAGACCCAGTACTTC

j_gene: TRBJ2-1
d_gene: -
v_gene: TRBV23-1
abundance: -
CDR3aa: CARRRNEQFF
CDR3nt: TGCGCCAGGCGTCGCAATGAGCAGTTCTTC

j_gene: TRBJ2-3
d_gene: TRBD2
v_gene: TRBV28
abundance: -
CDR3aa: CASSWGIGGRVTDTQYF
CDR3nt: TGTGCCAGCAGTTGGGGCATAGGCGGGAGAGTCACAGATACGCAGTATTTT

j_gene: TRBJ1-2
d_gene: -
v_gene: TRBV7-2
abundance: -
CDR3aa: CASSLTRRVNYGYTF
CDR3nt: TGTGCCAGCAGCCTTACGAGGAGGGTTAACTATGGCTACACCTTC

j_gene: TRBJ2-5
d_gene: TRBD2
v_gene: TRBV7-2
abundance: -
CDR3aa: CASSRLAGLQETQYF
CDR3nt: TGTGCCAGCAGTCGATTAGCGGGTCTGCAAGAGACCCAGTACTTC

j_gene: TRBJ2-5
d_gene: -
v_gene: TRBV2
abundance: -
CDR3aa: CASTQGGVVGVETQYF
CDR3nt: TGTGCCAGCACTCAAGGAGGGGTCGTAGGGGTAGAGACCCAGTACTTC

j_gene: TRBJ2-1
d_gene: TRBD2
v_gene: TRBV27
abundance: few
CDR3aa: CASSLTSGGAVEQFF
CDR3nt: TGTGCCAGCAGCCTGACTAGCGGGGGGGCCGTTGAGCAGTTCTTC

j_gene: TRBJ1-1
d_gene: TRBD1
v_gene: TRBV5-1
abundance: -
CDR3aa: CASSPRTGGLNTEAFF
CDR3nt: TGCGCCAGCAGCCCTCGGACAGGGGGCCTGAACACTGAAGCTTTCTTT

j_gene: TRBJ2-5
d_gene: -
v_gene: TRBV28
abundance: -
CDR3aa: CASSLEGGQETQYF
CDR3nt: TGTGCCAGCAGCCTAGAGGGGGGGCAGGAGACCCAGTACTTC

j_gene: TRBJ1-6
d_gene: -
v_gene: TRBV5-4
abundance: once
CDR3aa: CASSLVAGLSNSPLHF
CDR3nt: TGTGCCAGCAGCTTGGTGGCAGGGCTTTCAAATTCACCCCTCCACTTT

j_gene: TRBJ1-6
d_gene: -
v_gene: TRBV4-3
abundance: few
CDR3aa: CASSPGRDYNSPLHF
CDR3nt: TGCGCCAGCAGCCCCGGACGGGACTATAATTCACCCCTCCACTTT

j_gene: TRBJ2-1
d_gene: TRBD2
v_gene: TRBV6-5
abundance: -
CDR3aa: CASSQAGGPYNEQFF
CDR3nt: TGTGCCAGCAGCCAAGCGGGAGGCCCCTACAATGAGCAGTTCTTC

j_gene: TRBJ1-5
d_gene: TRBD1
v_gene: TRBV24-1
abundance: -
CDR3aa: CATNQGAGQPQHF
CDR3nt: TGTGCCACCAATCAGGGGGCGGGTCAGCCCCAGCATTTT

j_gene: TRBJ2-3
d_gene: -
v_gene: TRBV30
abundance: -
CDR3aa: CAWSMVTNTQYF
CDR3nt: TGTGCCTGGAGTATGGTCACAAATACGCAGTATTTT